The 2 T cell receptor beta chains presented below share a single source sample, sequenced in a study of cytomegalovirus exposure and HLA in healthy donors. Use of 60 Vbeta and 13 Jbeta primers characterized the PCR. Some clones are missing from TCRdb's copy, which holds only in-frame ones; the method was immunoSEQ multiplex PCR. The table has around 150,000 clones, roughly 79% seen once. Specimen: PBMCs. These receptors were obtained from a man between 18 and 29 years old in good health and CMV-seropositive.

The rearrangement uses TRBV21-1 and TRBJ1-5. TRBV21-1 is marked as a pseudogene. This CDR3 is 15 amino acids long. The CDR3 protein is CASTHRVRGSQPQHF. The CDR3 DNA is TGTGCCAGCACCCATCGCGTCCGGGGAAGCCAGCCCCAGCATTTT.

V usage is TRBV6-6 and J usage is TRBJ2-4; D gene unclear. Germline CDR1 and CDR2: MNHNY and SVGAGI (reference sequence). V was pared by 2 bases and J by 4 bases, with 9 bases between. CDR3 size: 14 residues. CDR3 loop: CASSYAERKNIQYF. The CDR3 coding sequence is TGTGCCAGCAGTTACGCCGAGCGTAAAAACATTCAGTACTTC.